The present T cell receptor beta chain was sequenced within a study of beta chain features in type 1 diabetes. Overall study results and limits: TCRB CDR3s from Type 1 diabetes patients were moderately but significantly shorter in all four CD4+ subsets.

This clone has just a few counts. No antigen is known for it. The CDR3 loop spans 18 amino acids. V lost 3 bases and J lost 2, with 21 bases in between. The germline V gene encodes CDR1 LGHNA and CDR2 YSLEER. Expressed TCRB transcripts got sequenced, as all isolated RNA was reverse transcribed. Clones were read by immunoSEQ multiplex PCR, and TCRdb kept only the in-frame ones, dropping some. The repertoire holds around 100,000 clones, with roughly 28% as singletons. The chain couples TRBV4-3 to TRBJ2-3; possibly TRBD2 for D (6 bases). The clonotype originates from a woman in her late teens or twenties with type 1 diabetes. Sequenced input: central memory CD4+ T cells from blood. In DNA, the CDR3 is TGCGCCAGCAGCCAGGAAGCTGGGGGTAGCGGACCCACAGATACGCAGTATTTT. Translated: CASSQEAGGSGPTDTQYF.